What follows is one TCR beta chain and its context. Antigen unknown. This sample is drawn from a study of T-cell memory formation after mild COVID-19. J lost 7 bases, V lost 4 bases, and 8 bases had no gene match. Germline CDR1 SEHNR, CDR2 FQNEAQ (reference sequence). This CDR3 contains 14 residues. Study-wide points: Memory from before infection featured some responding clones, which suggests cross-reactive memory joined. Contracting clones localized mainly to CM and EM when CD4+ and mainly to EMRA when CD8+. Clones contracting over day 15 to 85 were CD4/CD8 balanced, with later expanders leaning CD4+.

Sample barcodes and UMIs were carried by the TCR alpha and TCR beta cDNA libraries that 5'RACE generated with constant-segment primers. TCRdb re-analysed the 5' RACE reads in MiXCR, keeping a single row per CDR3 protein. The profile shows about 450,000 distinct CDR3 sequences, about 25% of them singletons. This chain joins TRBV7-9 and TRBJ1-1, with 8 bases identical to TRBD1. The sequence was obtained from an adult woman who had mild COVID-19 (a few samples of this study predate the infection). Cell type and time point are not known. Sequenced: PBMCs or a T cell subset sorted from them (not recorded which). CDR3 sequence reads: CASSSRTGRSEAFF. The CDR3 DNA reads as TGTGCCAGCAGCTCTAGGACAGGGAGGAGTGAAGCTTTCTTT.